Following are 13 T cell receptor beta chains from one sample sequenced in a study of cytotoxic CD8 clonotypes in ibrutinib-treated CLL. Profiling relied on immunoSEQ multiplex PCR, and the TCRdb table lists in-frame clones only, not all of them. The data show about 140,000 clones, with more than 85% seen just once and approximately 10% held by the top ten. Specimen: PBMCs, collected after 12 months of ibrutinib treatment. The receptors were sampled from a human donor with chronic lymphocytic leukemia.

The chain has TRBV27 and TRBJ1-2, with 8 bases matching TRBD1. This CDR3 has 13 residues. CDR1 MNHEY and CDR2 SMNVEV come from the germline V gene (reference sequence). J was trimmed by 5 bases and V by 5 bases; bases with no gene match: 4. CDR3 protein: CASSGTGFYGYTF. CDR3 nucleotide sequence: TGTGCCAGCAGTGGGACAGGATTTTATGGCTACACCTTC.

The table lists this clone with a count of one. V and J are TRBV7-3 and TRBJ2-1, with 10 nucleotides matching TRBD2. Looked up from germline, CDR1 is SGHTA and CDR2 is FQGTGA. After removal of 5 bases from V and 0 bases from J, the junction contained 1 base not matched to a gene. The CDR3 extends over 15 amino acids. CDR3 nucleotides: TGTGCCAGCAGCAGACTAGCGGGCTCCTACAATGAGCAGTTCTTC. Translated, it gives CASSRLAGSYNEQFF.

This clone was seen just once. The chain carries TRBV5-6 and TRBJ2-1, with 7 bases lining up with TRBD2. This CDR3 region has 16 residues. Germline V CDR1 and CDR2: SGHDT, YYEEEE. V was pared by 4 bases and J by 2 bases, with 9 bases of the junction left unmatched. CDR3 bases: TGTGCCAGCAGCCCTTGGTGGGAGGGGCCCTACAATGAGCAGTTCTTC. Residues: CASSPWWEGPYNEQFF.

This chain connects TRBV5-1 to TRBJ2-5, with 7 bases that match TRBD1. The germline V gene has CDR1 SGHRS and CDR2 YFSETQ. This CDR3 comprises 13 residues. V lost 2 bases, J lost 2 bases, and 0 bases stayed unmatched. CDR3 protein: CASSLQGQETQYF. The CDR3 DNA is TGCGCCAGCAGCTTACAGGGGCAAGAGACCCAGTACTTC. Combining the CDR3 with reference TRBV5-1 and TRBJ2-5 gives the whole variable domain KAGVTQTPRYLIKTRGQQVTLSCSPISGHRSVSWYQQTPGQGLQFLFEYFSETQRNKGNFPGRFSGRQFSNSRSEMNVSTLELGDSALYLCASSLQGQETQYFGPGTRLLVL.

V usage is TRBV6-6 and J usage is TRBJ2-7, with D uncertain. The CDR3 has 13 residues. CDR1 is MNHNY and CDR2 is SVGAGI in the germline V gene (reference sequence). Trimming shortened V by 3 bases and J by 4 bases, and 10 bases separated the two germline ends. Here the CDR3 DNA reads TGTGCCAGCAGTTATAATACCGGTTACGAGCAGTACTTC. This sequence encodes CASSYNTGYEQYF.

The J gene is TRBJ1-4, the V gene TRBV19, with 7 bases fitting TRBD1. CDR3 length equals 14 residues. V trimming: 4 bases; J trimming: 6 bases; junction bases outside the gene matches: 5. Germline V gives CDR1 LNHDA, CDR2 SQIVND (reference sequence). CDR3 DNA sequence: TGTGCCAGTAGTAGTTCCGGGACAGATGAAAAACTGTTTTTT. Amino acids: CASSSSGTDEKLFF.

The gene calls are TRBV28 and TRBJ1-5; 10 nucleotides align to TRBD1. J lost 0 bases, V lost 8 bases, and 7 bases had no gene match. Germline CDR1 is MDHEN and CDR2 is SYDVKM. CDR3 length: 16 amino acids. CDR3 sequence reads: CASSGQGGYSNQPQHF. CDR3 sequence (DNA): TGTGCCAGCTCCGGACAGGGGGGCTATAGCAATCAGCCCCAGCATTTT.

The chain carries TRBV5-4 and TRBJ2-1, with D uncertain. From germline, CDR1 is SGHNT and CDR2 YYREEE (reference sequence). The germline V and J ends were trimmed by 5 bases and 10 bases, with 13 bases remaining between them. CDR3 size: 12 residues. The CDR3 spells CASSLTLGEQFF. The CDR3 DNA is TGTGCCAGCAGTCTCACTCTCGGGGAGCAGTTCTTC.

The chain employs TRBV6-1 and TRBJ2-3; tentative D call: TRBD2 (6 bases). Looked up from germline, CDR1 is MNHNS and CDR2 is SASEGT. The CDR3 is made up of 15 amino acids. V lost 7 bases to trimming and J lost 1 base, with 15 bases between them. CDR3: CASIIGGARTDTQYF. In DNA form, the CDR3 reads TGTGCCAGCATTATCGGCGGGGCCCGCACAGATACGCAGTATTTT.

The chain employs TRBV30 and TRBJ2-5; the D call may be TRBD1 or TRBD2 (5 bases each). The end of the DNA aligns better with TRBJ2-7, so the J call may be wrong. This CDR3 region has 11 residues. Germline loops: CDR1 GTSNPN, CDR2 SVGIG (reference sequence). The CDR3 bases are TGTGCCTGGGGGACCCACCACGAGCAGTACTTC. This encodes CAWGTHHEQYF.

The CDR3 is CASSASGDPYNEQFF. For the CDR3, the DNA is TGTGCCAGCAGCGCTAGCGGGGACCCCTACAATGAGCAGTTCTTC. V usage is TRBV6-5 and J usage is TRBJ2-1; 9 bases line up with TRBD2. CDR1 is MNHEY and CDR2 is SVGAGI in the germline V gene. The CDR3 has 15 amino acids. The V gene end was trimmed by 6 bases and the J gene end by 2 bases; junction bases not matched to a gene: 5.

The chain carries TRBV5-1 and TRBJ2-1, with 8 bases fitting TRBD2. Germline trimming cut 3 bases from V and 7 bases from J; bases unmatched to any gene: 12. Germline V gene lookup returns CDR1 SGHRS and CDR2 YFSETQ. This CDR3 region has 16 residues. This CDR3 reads CASSSPPAGGLNEQFF. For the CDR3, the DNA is TGCGCCAGCAGCTCCCCCCCCGCGGGAGGCCTAAATGAGCAGTTCTTC.

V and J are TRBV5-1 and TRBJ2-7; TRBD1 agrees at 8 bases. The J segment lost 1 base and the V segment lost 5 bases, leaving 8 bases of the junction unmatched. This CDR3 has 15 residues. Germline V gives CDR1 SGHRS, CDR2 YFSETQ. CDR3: CASRQQRQGSYEQYF. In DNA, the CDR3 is TGCGCCAGCAGACAACAACGACAGGGGTCCTACGAGCAGTACTTC. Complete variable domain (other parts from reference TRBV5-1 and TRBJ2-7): KAGVTQTPRYLIKTRGQQVTLSCSPISGHRSVSWYQQTPGQGLQFLFEYFSETQRNKGNFPGRFSGRQFSNSRSEMNVSTLELGDSALYLCASRQQRQGSYEQYFGPGTRLTVT.